This record looks at one TCR beta chain sequence and its context. These data come from a study of PD-1 blockade in classical Hodgkin lymphoma. Time point here: newly diagnosed, previously untreated cHL patient sample. Magnetic negative selection purified CD4+ T cells from thawed PBMCs. The CDR3 contains 13 residues. V lost 2 bases and J lost 6; bases outside the gene matches: 4. Clones were read by immunoSEQ multiplex PCR, and TCRdb kept only the in-frame ones, dropping some. The sample lists about 15,000 clones; roughly 86% were seen once. Sequenced sample: CD4+ T cells from blood. The TCR sequence derives from a human donor with classical Hodgkin lymphoma. The chain couples TRBV23-1 to TRBJ2-7; 7 bases line up with TRBD2. TRBV23-1 is known as an ORF, though its function is uncertain. CDR3 protein: CASSQGGVREQYF. In nucleotides, the CDR3 is TGCGCCAGCAGTCAAGGGGGGGTCCGCGAGCAGTACTTC.